These 21 T cell receptor beta chains came from one sample sequenced in a study of OX40 agonist ivuxolimab in advanced cancers. Repertoires were generated with immunoSEQ multiplex PCR, while TCRdb's copy carries only in-frame clones and drops some. The sample contains around 53,000 clones, over 80% of which appear only once. Sample: CD4+ or CD8+ T cells sorted from blood, taken in a trial of the OX40 agonist ivuxolimab. These receptors came from an adult with an advanced solid tumor such as melanoma, head and neck, liver or kidney cancer.

This clone has more than one count but fewer than ten. The V call is TRBV10-2, the J call TRBJ2-5; 10 nucleotides align to TRBD2. The germline gives CDR1 WSHSY, CDR2 SAAADI. The length of the CDR3 is 16 residues. V shed 6 bases and J 1 base; nucleotides not matched to a gene: 8. Here the CDR3 reads CASRTWTSGLQETQYF. The CDR3 DNA reads TGCGCCAGCAGAACCTGGACTAGCGGACTCCAAGAGACCCAGTACTTC.

V usage is TRBV19 and J usage is TRBJ2-5, with 8 bases aligning to TRBD1. CDR1 LNHDA and CDR2 SQIVND come from the germline V gene (reference sequence). V lost 5 bases and J lost 4; bases outside the gene matches: 3. The CDR3 totals 13 residues. Here the CDR3 reads CASSGQGRETQYF. DNA for the CDR3: TGTGCCAGTAGTGGACAGGGAAGAGAGACCCAGTACTTC.

The chain carries TRBV6-4 and TRBJ2-7, with 8 bases fitting TRBD2. CDR1 is MRHNA and CDR2 is SNTAGT in the germline V gene. This CDR3 has 15 residues. After removal of 6 bases from V and 0 bases from J, the junction contained 7 bases not matched to a gene. CDR3 region: CASRRVAGSSYEQYF. The CDR3 coding sequence is TGTGCCAGCAGACGGGTAGCGGGGAGCTCCTACGAGCAGTACTTC.

The gene calls are TRBV7-2 and TRBJ2-5; 7 bases line up with TRBD2. With 8 bases clipped from V and 5 bases from J, the junction kept 8 bases outside the gene matches. CDR3 length equals 13 residues. The germline V gene encodes CDR1 SGHTA and CDR2 FQGNSA. The CDR3 loop is CASQRGGEETQYF. In DNA form, the CDR3 reads TGTGCCAGCCAGCGGGGCGGGGAGGAGACCCAGTACTTC.

V is TRBV6-1 and J is TRBJ1-1; 8 bases align to TRBD1. Germline V gives CDR1 MNHNS, CDR2 SASEGT. The V segment lost 4 bases and the J segment 4 bases; nucleotides outside the gene matches: 8. The CDR3 contains 15 residues. For the CDR3, the DNA is TGTGCCAGCAGTGTCTCGACAGGGGTGAGCACTGAAGCTTTCTTT. Translated, it gives CASSVSTGVSTEAFF.

CDR3 region: CASSSQIPANYGYTF. CDR3 nucleotide sequence: TGCGCCAGCAGCTCTCAGATACCAGCTAACTATGGCTACACCTTC. The chain joins TRBV4-1 to TRBJ1-2; D is unresolved. CDR1 MGHRA and CDR2 YSYEKL come from the germline V gene. The V and J ends lost 5 bases and 0 bases respectively, with 13 bases between them. CDR3 length: 15 residues.

V is TRBV18 and J is TRBJ2-5; tentative D call: TRBD2 (5 bases). V gave up 6 bases and J gave up 3 bases, with 11 bases separating them. Germline lookup yields CDR1 KGHSH and CDR2 LQKENI. This CDR3 is built from 13 residues. CDR3 loop: CASSPRTEETQYF. The CDR3 DNA sequence: TGTGCCAGCTCGCCTAGGACTGAAGAGACCCAGTACTTC.

CDR3 nucleotide sequence: TGTGCCACCAGCAGAGGGACCTCCTACAATGAGCAGTTCTTC. Its protein is CATSRGTSYNEQFF. The V gene is TRBV15, the J gene TRBJ2-1; D gene unclear. V was pared by 1 base and J by 0 bases, with 4 bases between. This CDR3 spans 14 amino acids. Germline loops: CDR1 LNHNV, CDR2 YYDKDF (reference sequence).

This rearrangement joins TRBV25-1 to TRBJ2-3; D uncertain. This CDR3 contains 11 residues. Germline V CDR1 and CDR2: MGHDK, SYGVNS. Trimming removed 4 bases from V and 5 bases from J, with 4 bases in between. CDR3: CASSVVDTQYF. In DNA, the CDR3 is TGTGCCAGCAGTGTAGTAGATACGCAGTATTTT.

This clone was seen a single time. For the CDR3, the DNA is TGTGCCAGCTCACCAGGGTTGACCTACAATGAGCAGTTCTTC. Its translation: CASSPGLTYNEQFF. The chain employs TRBV18 and TRBJ2-1; D gene ambiguous. The CDR3 has 14 amino acids. CDR1 and CDR2 from the germline V gene are KGHSH and LQKENI. With 2 bases removed from V and 2 bases from J, the gap between germline ends came to 7 bases.

V usage is TRBV19 and J usage is TRBJ2-2; tentative D call: TRBD1 (5 bases). Germline V CDR1 and CDR2: LNHDA, SQIVND (reference sequence). This CDR3 has 15 amino acids. V was trimmed by 2 bases and J by 5 bases, leaving 12 bases between them. In DNA form, the CDR3 reads TGTGCCAGTAGTATACAGGGCCTTGAGACCGGGGAGCTGTTTTTT. Its protein is CASSIQGLETGELFF.

The V and J genes are TRBV19 and TRBJ1-4; D gene ambiguous. V was trimmed by 4 bases and J by 0 bases, leaving 6 bases between them. The length of the CDR3 is 14 residues. Germline V gene lookup returns CDR1 LNHDA and CDR2 SQIVND (reference sequence). The CDR3 reads CASSRAATNEKLFF. As DNA, the CDR3 is TGTGCCAGTAGTAGGGCCGCAACTAATGAAAAACTGTTTTTT. Variable domain in full (rest from reference TRBV19 and TRBJ1-4): DGGITQSPKYLFRKEGQNVTLSCEQNLNHDAMYWYRQDPGQGLRLIYYSQIVNDFQKGDIAEGYSVSREKKESFPLTVTSAQKNPTAFYLCASSRAATNEKLFFGSGTQLSVL.

J is TRBJ1-2 and V is TRBV2, with D possibly TRBD1 on 6 matching bases. The CDR3 loop spans 15 amino acids. CDR1 SNHLY and CDR2 FYNNEI come from the germline V gene. V was shortened by 7 bases and J by 4 bases, with 19 bases between the two germline ends. CDR3 coding DNA: TGTGCCAGCATCCCAACCGGGCAGGGGCCCTATGGCTACACCTTC. It yields the protein CASIPTGQGPYGYTF.

The genes are TRBV6-1 and TRBJ2-3, with a tentative D call TRBD2 (6 bases). Looked up from germline, CDR1 is MNHNS and CDR2 is SASEGT. Trimming took off 4 bases at V and 2 bases at J, with 10 bases between the two ends. The CDR3 runs 14 residues. In nucleotides, the CDR3 is TGTGCCAGCAGTGGAGCGGGCATCACAGATACGCAGTATTTT. Protein product: CASSGAGITDTQYF.

In its sample, this clone was seen once. The DNA for the CDR3 is TGTGCCAGCAGTGCGGCAGGCAATCAGCCCCAGCATTTT. Its translation is CASSAAGNQPQHF. This chain links TRBV2 with TRBJ1-5; D is undetermined. From germline, CDR1 is SNHLY and CDR2 FYNNEI. V was cut by 4 bases and J by 2 bases, with 6 bases left in between. There are 13 residues in the CDR3.

The rearrangement uses TRBV28 and TRBJ2-7; D might be TRBD1 (5 bases). CDR1 and CDR2 (germline): MDHEN, SYDVKM. The CDR3 covers 13 residues. V lost 2 bases to trimming and J lost 2 bases, with 7 bases between them. The CDR3 DNA reads TGTGCCAGCAGTTTAGACAGCCCCTACGAGCAGTACTTC. Encoded protein: CASSLDSPYEQYF. Full variable domain (outside the CDR3, taken from reference TRBV28 and TRBJ2-7): DVKVTQSSRYLVKRTGEKVFLECVQDMDHENMFWYRQDPGLGLRLIYFSYDVKMKEKGDIPEGYSVSREKKERFSLILESASTNQTSMYLCASSLDSPYEQYFGPGTRLTVT.

This clone was picked up one time. The V gene is TRBV29-1, the J gene TRBJ2-5; TRBD1 matches 8 bases. This CDR3 comprises 14 residues. Germline assignment: CDR1 SQVTM and CDR2 ANQGSEA. V gave up 6 bases and J gave up 5 bases; unmatched junction bases: 11. This CDR3 reads CSVTRTGSFETQYF. CDR3 in DNA: TGCAGCGTAACAAGGACAGGGTCGTTTGAGACCCAGTACTTC. The full variable domain, its missing parts supplied by reference TRBV29-1 and TRBJ2-5, is SAVISQKPSRDICQRGTSLTIQCQVDSQVTMMFWYRQQPGQSLTLIATANQGSEATYESGFVIDKFPISRPNLTFSTLTVSNMSPEDSSIYLCSVTRTGSFETQYFGPGTRLLVL.

The chain uses TRBV25-1 and TRBJ2-1; TRBD1 matches at 9 bases. Germline loops: CDR1 MGHDK, CDR2 SYGVNS. This CDR3 spans 15 amino acids. Trimming took 5 bases from V and 7 from J; bases not matched to a gene: 9. CDR3: CASSSHRGQVNEQFF. The CDR3 nucleotides read TGTGCCAGCAGTTCTCACAGGGGGCAGGTGAATGAGCAGTTCTTC.

This chain links TRBV7-8 with TRBJ1-3, with TRBD1 matching over 9 bases. V lost 0 bases, J lost 4 bases, and 4 bases stayed unmatched. Germline values: CDR1 SGHVS, CDR2 FQNEAQ. The CDR3 consists of 16 residues. CDR3 sequence reads: CASSLAGTGLGNTIYF. The CDR3 bases are TGTGCCAGCAGCTTAGCTGGGACAGGGCTGGGAAACACCATATATTTT. The whole variable domain, filled in from reference TRBV7-8 and TRBJ1-3, reads GAGVSQSPRYKVAKRGQDVALRCDPISGHVSLFWYQQALGQGPEFLTYFQNEAQLDKSGLPSDRFFAERPEGSVSTLKIQRTQQEDSAVYLCASSLAGTGLGNTIYFGEGSWLTVV.

This clone was observed a single time. V and J are TRBV30 and TRBJ2-1; possible D gene TRBD1, 6 bases. Trimming took 5 bases from V and 6 from J, leaving 20 bases between them. CDR3 length: 15 amino acids. From germline, CDR1 is GTSNPN and CDR2 SVGIG (reference sequence). Here the CDR3 reads CAWRRTAFDTNEQFF. CDR3 bases: TGTGCCTGGCGGCGGACAGCCTTTGACACCAATGAGCAGTTCTTC.

This rearrangement joins TRBV6-1 to TRBJ1-1, with TRBD1 matching over 7 bases. Unmatched junction bases numbered 0, after V lost 3 bases and J lost 8 bases. The CDR3 runs 11 residues. Germline V lookup: CDR1 MNHNS, CDR2 SASEGT. CDR3 nucleotide sequence: TGTGCCAGCAGTGACAGGGGGGAAGCTTTCTTT. It codes for CASSDRGEAFF.